This TCR beta chain came from a study of blood T cell repertoires in COVID-19. Looking at the study overall: PBMCs, B-cell-depleted T cells, or T cells provided the cDNA or gDNA that made up the material.

The data were produced by immunoSEQ multiplex PCR, yet TCRdb's version contains in-frame clones alone and is incomplete. The data show roughly 190,000 clones, with approximately 80% seen just once and roughly 15% held by the top ten. Germline V CDR1 and CDR2: MDHEN, SYDVKM. The CDR3 sequence is 11 residues long. This clone has more than one count but fewer than ten. Material for sequencing was peripheral blood. This clonotype originated in a woman between 65 and 79 years old with COVID-19, enrolled during active disease. This chain links TRBV28 with TRBJ2-2; D perhaps matches TRBD2 (6 bases). As DNA, the CDR3 is TGTGCTGGGGGGTTAACCGGGGAGCTGTTTTTT. Protein: CAGGLTGELFF.